One and the same sample provided the 21 T cell receptor beta chains below, sequenced in a study of cytomegalovirus exposure and HLA in healthy donors. Amplification used 60 Vbeta primers and 13 Jbeta primers. Sequenced by immunoSEQ multiplex PCR; TCRdb stores in-frame clones only, minus some. This sample has around 150,000 clones, with 77% found just once. Material for sequencing was PBMCs. The receptors were sampled from a man aged 25-45 years in good health and CMV-seronegative.

V gene TRBV5-1 combines with J gene TRBJ2-6; 7 nucleotides align to TRBD2. The CDR3 contains 16 residues. Trimming removed 0 bases from V and 3 bases from J; junction bases left unmatched: 3. Germline V gives CDR1 SGHRS, CDR2 YFSETQ. CDR3 DNA: TGCGCCAGCAGCTTGGTTAGCGGGTTTGGGGCCAACGTCCTGACTTTC. Translating gives CASSLVSGFGANVLTF.

This clone was counted only a few times. This rearrangement joins TRBV7-6 to TRBJ2-5; 12 bases are a match to TRBD2. V shed 5 bases, J shed 5 bases, and the junction held 18 bases outside the gene matches. CDR3 length: 19 amino acids. Germline CDR1 is SGHVS and CDR2 is FNYEAQ. The chain's CDR3 is CASSRLLLAGGGSWETQYF. CDR3 nucleotide sequence: TGTGCCAGCAGCCGCCTCCTCCTAGCGGGAGGGGGGTCCTGGGAGACCCAGTACTTC.

This sequence joins TRBV6-5 and TRBJ2-1; possible D gene TRBD1, 6 bases. Germline V gene lookup returns CDR1 MNHEY and CDR2 SVGAGI. Trimming took 5 bases from V and 3 from J, leaving 11 bases between them. This CDR3 has 14 residues. Written as DNA, the CDR3 is TGTGCCAGCAGTAAGGCGGACAGCTACAATGAGCAGTTCTTC. Amino acid sequence: CASSKADSYNEQFF.

The chain has TRBV6-6 and TRBJ2-3; TRBD2 aligns across 7 bases. The V and J ends lost 2 bases and 0 bases, in that order; junction bases with no gene match: 5. CDR3 size: 16 residues. Germline V lookup: CDR1 MNHNY, CDR2 SVGAGI (reference sequence). CDR3 sequence reads: CASSYRSGSSTDTQYF. The CDR3 region has the DNA TGTGCCAGCAGTTACCGTAGCGGGTCTAGCACAGATACGCAGTATTTT.

The rearrangement links TRBV7-3 to TRBJ2-6; D is unresolved. V was shortened by 3 bases and J by 0 bases, with 6 bases between the two germline ends. The CDR3 loop spans 15 amino acids. Per germline, CDR1 SGHTA and CDR2 FQGTGA. The CDR3 DNA sequence: TGTGCCAGCAGCTTCATGAGCTCTGGGGCCAACGTCCTGACTTTC. Translating it yields CASSFMSSGANVLTF.

The rearrangement joins TRBV27 to TRBJ2-3; 13 nucleotides line up with TRBD2. Germline V lookup: CDR1 MNHEY, CDR2 SMNVEV (reference sequence). The V gene end was trimmed by 1 base and the J gene end by 2 bases; junction bases not matched to a gene: 6. This CDR3 is 18 amino acids long. The CDR3 region is CASSLWTSGSRDTDTQYF. The CDR3 region has the DNA TGTGCCAGCAGTTTATGGACTAGCGGGAGTCGAGACACAGATACGCAGTATTTT.

This chain links TRBV11-2 with TRBJ1-1; 10 nucleotides line up with TRBD1. The CDR3 is 15 residues long. V lost 5 bases and J lost 5; bases outside the gene matches: 8. The V gene's germline CDR1 is SGHAT and CDR2 FQNNGV. DNA for the CDR3: TGTGCCAGCAGCCCAGAAGACAGGGGGCCGACTGAAGCTTTCTTT. Encoded protein: CASSPEDRGPTEAFF.

V and J are TRBV4-2 and TRBJ1-5; D gene uncertain. Per the germline V gene, CDR1 is LGHNA and CDR2 is YNFKEQ. The CDR3 is made up of 14 amino acids. V was trimmed by 3 bases and J by 4 bases, leaving 10 bases between them. The CDR3 reads CASSQGSSNQPQHF. Here the CDR3 DNA reads TGTGCCAGCAGCCAGGGCTCATCGAATCAGCCCCAGCATTTT.

The chain combines TRBV30 with TRBJ1-6; tentative D call: TRBD1 (5 bases). V was cut by 0 bases and J by 7 bases, with 16 bases left in between. This CDR3 has 16 residues. In germline, CDR1 is GTSNPN, CDR2 SVGIG (reference sequence). The CDR3, as DNA: TGTGCCTGGAGTGTGCGCCAGGGCACCCCGAATTCACCCCTCCACTTT. Encoded protein: CAWSVRQGTPNSPLHF.

The CDR3 nucleotides are TGTGCCAGTAGTATAATGGGGACAGGGGAAAATCAGCCCCAGCATTTT. Its translation is CASSIMGTGENQPQHF. This chain joins TRBV19 and TRBJ1-5, with 10 bases lining up with TRBD1. V shed 2 bases, J shed 4 bases, and the junction held 5 bases outside the gene matches. CDR1 is LNHDA, CDR2 SQIVND, per germline (reference sequence). The length of the CDR3 is 16 residues.

The CDR3 protein is CASSLSGRSEETQYF. The CDR3 DNA follows: TGCGCCAGCAGCTTGAGCGGGAGATCAGAAGAGACCCAGTACTTC. V usage is TRBV5-1 and J usage is TRBJ2-5; TRBD2 matches 8 bases. CDR3 size: 15 residues. V was clipped by 1 base and J by 3 bases; unmatched bases: 5. Germline CDR1 reads SGHRS; CDR2 reads YFSETQ. Using reference TRBV5-1 and TRBJ2-5 for the parts outside the CDR3, the full variable domain is KAGVTQTPRYLIKTRGQQVTLSCSPISGHRSVSWYQQTPGQGLQFLFEYFSETQRNKGNFPGRFSGRQFSNSRSEMNVSTLELGDSALYLCASSLSGRSEETQYFGPGTRLLVL.

CDR3 amino acids: CASSQVDSGSETQYF. The DNA for the CDR3 is TGTGCCAGCAGCCAAGTTGATAGCGGGAGTGAGACCCAGTACTTC. The rearrangement joins TRBV4-2 to TRBJ2-5; 9 nucleotides match TRBD2. CDR1 LGHNA and CDR2 YNFKEQ come from the germline V gene. The CDR3 extends over 15 amino acids. The V and J ends lost 1 base and 5 bases, in that order; junction bases with no gene match: 5.

The V call is TRBV21-1, the J call TRBJ2-2; TRBD2 was called by the table and not checked on the DNA. TRBV21-1 is termed a pseudogene. CDR3 length: 12 residues. The CDR3 nucleotides read TGTCTCGTCCGGGAGCACACCGGGGAGCTGTTTTTT. Translation gives CLVREHTGELFF.

About this clone: Other DNA sequences in this specimen translate into the identical CDR3. The rearrangement uses TRBV5-6 and TRBJ2-7; D uncertain. Trimming took 1 base from V and 3 from J, leaving 5 bases between them. The CDR3 runs to 12 residues. Germline V gene data show CDR1 as SGHDT and CDR2 as YYEEEE. This CDR3 is CASSLTSYEQYF. CDR3 DNA sequence: TGTGCCAGCAGCTTGACGAGCTACGAGCAGTACTTC.

This clone has only one observation. At one boundary the junction diverges from the germline segment, which might be a read error. The chain couples TRBV19 to TRBJ2-7, with 7 bases matching TRBD2. Germline assignment: CDR1 LNHDA and CDR2 SQIVND (reference sequence). This CDR3 region has 16 residues. CDR3 sequence (DNA): TGTGCCAGTAGCCCCGTCCAGGGAGGGAGGTCCTTCGAGCAGTACTTC. Its translation is CASSPVQGGRSFEQYF.

The J gene is TRBJ2-7, the V gene TRBV5-1; D unresolved. The CDR3 extends over 14 amino acids. Germline lookup yields CDR1 SGHRS and CDR2 YFSETQ. Trimming cost V 2 bases and J 2 bases, with 11 bases left between them. The CDR3 spells CASSFTDWTYEQYF. The CDR3 DNA reads as TGCGCCAGCAGCTTCACAGATTGGACCTACGAGCAGTACTTC.

The rearrangement links TRBV7-9 to TRBJ1-5; tentatively, D is TRBD1 (5 bases). Germline CDR1 and CDR2: SEHNR and FQNEAQ (reference sequence). The CDR3 has 14 amino acids. With 1 base removed from V and 3 bases from J, the gap between germline ends came to 7 bases. CDR3 in amino acids: CASSLEGNNQPQHF. The DNA for the CDR3 is TGTGCCAGCAGCTTAGAGGGGAACAATCAGCCCCAGCATTTT.

The chain links TRBV30 to TRBJ2-3; D gene unclear. V lost 7 bases, J lost 0 bases, and 11 bases lay in between. This CDR3 is built from 13 residues. Germline-derived CDR1 and CDR2 are GTSNPN and SVGIG (reference sequence). The CDR3 sequence is CASQIVSTDTQYF. The CDR3 DNA reads TGTGCCTCTCAGATTGTTAGCACAGATACGCAGTATTTT.

The chain employs TRBV7-3 and TRBJ1-4, with D tentatively TRBD1 (6 bases). Trimming removed 2 bases at V and 8 bases at J, with 9 bases between. Germline lookup yields CDR1 SGHTA and CDR2 FQGTGA. CDR3 length: 13 residues. The chain's CDR3 is CASSLFQGEKLFF. The CDR3 DNA reads as TGTGCCAGCAGCTTATTCCAGGGGGAAAAACTGTTTTTT.

This chain uses TRBV5-6 with TRBJ2-3; possible D gene TRBD2, 6 bases. The CDR3 runs to 16 residues. Looked up from germline, CDR1 is SGHDT and CDR2 is YYEEEE. V dropped 1 base and J dropped 2 bases, with 14 bases sitting between them. CDR3 amino acids: CASSLIGRGYTDTQYF. In nucleotides, the CDR3 is TGTGCCAGCAGCTTGATTGGGCGGGGATACACAGATACGCAGTATTTT.

The chain joins TRBV19 to TRBJ2-3; 11 nucleotides match TRBD1. CDR3 length: 16 residues. The V and J ends lost 3 bases and 5 bases, in that order; junction bases with no gene match: 7. Germline V gene data show CDR1 as LNHDA and CDR2 as SQIVND (reference sequence). The CDR3 protein is CASSIGDRGYLDTQYF. The CDR3 bases are TGTGCCAGTAGTATCGGGGACAGGGGGTATCTAGATACGCAGTATTTT.